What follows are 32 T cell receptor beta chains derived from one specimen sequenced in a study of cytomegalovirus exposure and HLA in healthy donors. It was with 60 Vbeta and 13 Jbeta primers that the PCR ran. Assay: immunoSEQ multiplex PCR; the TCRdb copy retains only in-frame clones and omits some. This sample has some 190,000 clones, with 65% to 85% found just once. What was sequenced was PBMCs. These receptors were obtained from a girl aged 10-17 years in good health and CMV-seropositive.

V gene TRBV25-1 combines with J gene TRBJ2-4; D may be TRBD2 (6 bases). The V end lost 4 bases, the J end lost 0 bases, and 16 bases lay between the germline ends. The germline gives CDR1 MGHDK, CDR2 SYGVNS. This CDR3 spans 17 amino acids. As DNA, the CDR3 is TGTGCCAGCAGTGGAGGAGGGAGAGGACAAGCCAAAAACATTCAGTACTTC. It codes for CASSGGGRGQAKNIQYF.

CDR3 in amino acids: CASSPDRAGEQYF. The CDR3 DNA reads as TGTGCCAGCTCACCGGACAGGGCTGGCGAGCAGTACTTC. This chain connects TRBV18 to TRBJ2-7; 8 positions agree with TRBD1. V lost 3 bases and J lost 6; bases outside the gene matches: 4. In germline, CDR1 is KGHSH, CDR2 LQKENI. This CDR3 contains 13 residues.

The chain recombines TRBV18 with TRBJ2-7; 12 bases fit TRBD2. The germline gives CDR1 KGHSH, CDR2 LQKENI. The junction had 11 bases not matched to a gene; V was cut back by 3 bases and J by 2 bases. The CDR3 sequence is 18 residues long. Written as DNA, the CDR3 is TGTGCCAGCTCACCTTTGACTAGCGGGAGCGGGGGTACCTACGAGCAGTACTTC. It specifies CASSPLTSGSGGTYEQYF.

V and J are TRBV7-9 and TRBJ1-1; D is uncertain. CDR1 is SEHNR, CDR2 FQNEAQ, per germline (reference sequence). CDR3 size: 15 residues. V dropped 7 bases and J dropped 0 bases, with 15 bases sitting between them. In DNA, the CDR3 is TGTGCCAGCACCTCCTCCCCCTTTATGAACACTGAAGCTTTCTTT. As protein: CASTSSPFMNTEAFF.

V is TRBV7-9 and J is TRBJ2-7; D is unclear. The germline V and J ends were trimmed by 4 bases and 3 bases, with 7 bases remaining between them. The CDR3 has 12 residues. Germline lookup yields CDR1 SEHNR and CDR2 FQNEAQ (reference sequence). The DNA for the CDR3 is TGTGCCAGCAGCTCGTCACACTACGAGCAGTACTTC. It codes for CASSSSHYEQYF. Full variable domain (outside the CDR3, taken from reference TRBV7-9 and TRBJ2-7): DTGVSQNPRHKITKRGQNVTFRCDPISEHNRLYWYRQTLGQGPEFLTYFQNEAQLEKSRLLSDRFSAERPKGSFSTLEIQRTEQGDSAMYLCASSSSHYEQYFGPGTRLTVT.

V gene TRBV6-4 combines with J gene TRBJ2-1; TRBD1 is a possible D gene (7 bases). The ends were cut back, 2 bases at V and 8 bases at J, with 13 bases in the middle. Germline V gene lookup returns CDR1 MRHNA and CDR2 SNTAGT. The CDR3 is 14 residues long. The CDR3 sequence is CASSDRGGGDEQFF. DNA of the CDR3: TGTGCCAGCAGTGACAGAGGAGGGGGCGATGAGCAGTTCTTC.

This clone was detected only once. CDR3 sequence: CASSPLPSGSYEQYF. In DNA, the CDR3 is TGTGCCAGCAGTCCCCTGCCTAGCGGGAGTTACGAGCAGTACTTC. The chain carries TRBV6-1 and TRBJ2-7; 10 bases line up with TRBD2. CDR3 length: 15 residues. Germline CDR1 reads MNHNS; CDR2 reads SASEGT. Losses at the gene ends were 5 bases for V and 4 bases for J; bases not matched to a gene: 8.

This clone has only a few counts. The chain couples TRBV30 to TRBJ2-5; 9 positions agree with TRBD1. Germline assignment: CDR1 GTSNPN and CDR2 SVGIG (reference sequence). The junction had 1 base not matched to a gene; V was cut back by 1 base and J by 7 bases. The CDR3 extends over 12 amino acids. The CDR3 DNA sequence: TGTGCCTGGAGTGGGGGACAGGGGACCCAGTACTTC. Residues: CAWSGGQGTQYF.

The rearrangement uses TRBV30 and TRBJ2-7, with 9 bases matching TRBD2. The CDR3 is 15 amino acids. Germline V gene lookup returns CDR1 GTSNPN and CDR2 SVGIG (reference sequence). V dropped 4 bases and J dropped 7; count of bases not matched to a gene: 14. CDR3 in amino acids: CAWKGWRGGTMEQYF. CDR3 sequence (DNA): TGTGCCTGGAAAGGGTGGCGGGGGGGTACTATGGAGCAGTACTTC. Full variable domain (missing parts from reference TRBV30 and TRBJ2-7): SQTIHQWPATLVQPVGSPLSLECTVEGTSNPNLYWYRQAAGRGLQLLFYSVGIGQISSEVPQNLSASRPQDRQFILSSKKLLLSDSGFYLCAWKGWRGGTMEQYFGPGTRLTVT.

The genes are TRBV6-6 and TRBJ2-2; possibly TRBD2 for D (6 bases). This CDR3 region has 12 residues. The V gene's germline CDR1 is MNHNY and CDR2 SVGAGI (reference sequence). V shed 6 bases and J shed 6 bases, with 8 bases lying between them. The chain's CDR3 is CASRTGAGELFF. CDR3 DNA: TGTGCCAGCAGGACGGGGGCCGGGGAGCTGTTTTTT.

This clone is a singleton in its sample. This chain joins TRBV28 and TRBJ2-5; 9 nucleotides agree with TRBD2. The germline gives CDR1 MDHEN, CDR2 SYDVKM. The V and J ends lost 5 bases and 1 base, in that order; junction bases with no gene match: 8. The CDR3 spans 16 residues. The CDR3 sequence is CASSIETSGTQETQYF. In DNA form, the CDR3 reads TGTGCCAGCAGTATCGAGACTAGCGGAACCCAAGAGACCCAGTACTTC.

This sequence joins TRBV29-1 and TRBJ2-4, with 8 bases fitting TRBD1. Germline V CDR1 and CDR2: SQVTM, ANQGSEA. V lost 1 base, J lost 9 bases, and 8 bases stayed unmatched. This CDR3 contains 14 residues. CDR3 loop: CSVEARGLDRIQYF. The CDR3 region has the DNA TGCAGCGTTGAAGCCAGGGGGCTGGATCGCATTCAGTACTTC. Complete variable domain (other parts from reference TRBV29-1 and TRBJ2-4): SAVISQKPSRDICQRGTSLTIQCQVDSQVTMMFWYRQQPGQSLTLIATANQGSEATYESGFVIDKFPISRPNLTFSTLTVSNMSPEDSSIYLCSVEARGLDRIQYFGAGTRLSVL.

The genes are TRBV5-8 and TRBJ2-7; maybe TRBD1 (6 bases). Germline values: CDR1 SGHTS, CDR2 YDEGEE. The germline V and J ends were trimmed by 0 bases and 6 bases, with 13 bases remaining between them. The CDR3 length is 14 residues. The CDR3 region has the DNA TGTGCCAGCAGCTTGGTTCAGGGGATTGTCGAGCAGTACTTC. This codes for CASSLVQGIVEQYF.

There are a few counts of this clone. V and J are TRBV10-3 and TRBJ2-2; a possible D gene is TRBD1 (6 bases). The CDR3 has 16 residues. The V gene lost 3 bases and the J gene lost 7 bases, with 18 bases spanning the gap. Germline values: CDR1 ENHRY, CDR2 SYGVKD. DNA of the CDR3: TGTGCCATCAGTGACCGACGGGACGCCAGGGGCGGGGAGCTGTTTTTT. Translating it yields CAISDRRDARGGELFF.

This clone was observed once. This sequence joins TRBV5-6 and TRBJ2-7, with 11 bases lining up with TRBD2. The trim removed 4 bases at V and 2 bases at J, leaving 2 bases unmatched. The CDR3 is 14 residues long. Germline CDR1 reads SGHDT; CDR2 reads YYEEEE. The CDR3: CASSIAGGTYEQYF. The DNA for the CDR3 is TGTGCCAGCAGCATAGCGGGAGGGACCTACGAGCAGTACTTC.

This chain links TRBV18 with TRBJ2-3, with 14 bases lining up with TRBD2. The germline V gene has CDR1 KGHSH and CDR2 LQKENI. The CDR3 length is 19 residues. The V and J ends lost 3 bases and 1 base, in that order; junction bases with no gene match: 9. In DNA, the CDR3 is TGTGCCAGCTCACCTGGACTAGCGGGAGGTGAGGTCCGCACAGATACGCAGTATTTT. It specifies CASSPGLAGGEVRTDTQYF. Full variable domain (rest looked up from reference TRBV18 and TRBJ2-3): NAGVMQNPRHLVRRRGQEARLRCSPMKGHSHVYWYRQLPEEGLKFMVYLQKENIIDESGMPKERFSAEFPKEGPSILRIQQVVRGDSAAYFCASSPGLAGGEVRTDTQYFGPGTRLTVL.

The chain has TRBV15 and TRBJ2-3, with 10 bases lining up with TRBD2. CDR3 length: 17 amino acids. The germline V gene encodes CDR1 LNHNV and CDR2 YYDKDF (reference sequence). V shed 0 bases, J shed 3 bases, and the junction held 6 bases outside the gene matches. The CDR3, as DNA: TGTGCCACCAGCAGAGAGGTACTAGCGGGAATTACAGATACGCAGTATTTT. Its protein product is CATSREVLAGITDTQYF.

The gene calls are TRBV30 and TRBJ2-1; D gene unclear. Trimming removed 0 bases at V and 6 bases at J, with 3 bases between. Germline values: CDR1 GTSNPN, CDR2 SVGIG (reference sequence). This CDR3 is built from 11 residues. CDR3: CAWSVLNEQFF. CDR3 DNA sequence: TGTGCCTGGAGTGTACTCAATGAGCAGTTCTTC.

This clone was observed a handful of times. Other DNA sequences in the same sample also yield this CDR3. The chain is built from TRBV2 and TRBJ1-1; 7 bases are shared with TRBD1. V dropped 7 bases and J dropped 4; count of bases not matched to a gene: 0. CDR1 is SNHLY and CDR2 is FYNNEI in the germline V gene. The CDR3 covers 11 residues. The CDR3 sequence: CASTGGTEAFF. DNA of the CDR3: TGTGCCAGCACAGGGGGCACTGAAGCTTTCTTT. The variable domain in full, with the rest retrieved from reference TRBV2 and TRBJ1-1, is EPEVTQTPSHQVTQMGQEVILRCVPISNHLYFYWYRQILGQKVEFLVSFYNNEISEKSEIFDDQFSVERPDGSNFTLKIRSTKLEDSAMYFCASTGGTEAFFGQGTRLTVV.

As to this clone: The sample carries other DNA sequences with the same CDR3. The CDR3 DNA follows: TGCGCCAGCAGCCAAGATTCGGGAAACACAGATACGCAGTATTTT. Residues: CASSQDSGNTDTQYF. The rearrangement links TRBV4-3 to TRBJ2-3; D perhaps matches TRBD2 (5 bases). Germline V CDR1 and CDR2: LGHNA, YSLEER. The length of the CDR3 is 15 residues. The germline V and J ends were trimmed by 0 bases and 2 bases, with 9 bases remaining between them.

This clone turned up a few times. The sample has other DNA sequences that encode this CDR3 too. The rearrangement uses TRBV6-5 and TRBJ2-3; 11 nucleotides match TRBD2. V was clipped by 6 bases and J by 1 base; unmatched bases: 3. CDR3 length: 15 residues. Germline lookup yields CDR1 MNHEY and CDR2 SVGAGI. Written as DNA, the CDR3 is TGTGCCAGCAGGGGGGGACTAGCGGGCACAGATACGCAGTATTTT. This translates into CASRGGLAGTDTQYF.

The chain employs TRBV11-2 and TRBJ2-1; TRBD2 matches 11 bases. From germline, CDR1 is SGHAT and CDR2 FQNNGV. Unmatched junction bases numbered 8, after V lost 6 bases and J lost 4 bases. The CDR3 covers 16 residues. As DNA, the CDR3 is TGTGCCAGCAGAAATAGCGGGAGGGCCAAGTACAATGAGCAGTTCTTC. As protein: CASRNSGRAKYNEQFF.

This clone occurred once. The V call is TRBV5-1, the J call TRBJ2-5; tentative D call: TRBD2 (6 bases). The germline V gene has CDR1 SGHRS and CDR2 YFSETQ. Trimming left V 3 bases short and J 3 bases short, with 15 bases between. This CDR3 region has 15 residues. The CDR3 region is CASSSPVGREETQYF. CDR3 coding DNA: TGCGCCAGCAGCTCCCCAGTCGGGAGAGAAGAGACCCAGTACTTC.

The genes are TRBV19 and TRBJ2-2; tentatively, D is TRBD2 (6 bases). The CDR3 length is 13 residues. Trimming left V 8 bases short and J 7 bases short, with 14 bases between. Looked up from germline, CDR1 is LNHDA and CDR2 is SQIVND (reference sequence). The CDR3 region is CASSTAGFGELFF. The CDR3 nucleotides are TGTGCCAGTTCGACGGCGGGATTCGGGGAGCTGTTTTTT.

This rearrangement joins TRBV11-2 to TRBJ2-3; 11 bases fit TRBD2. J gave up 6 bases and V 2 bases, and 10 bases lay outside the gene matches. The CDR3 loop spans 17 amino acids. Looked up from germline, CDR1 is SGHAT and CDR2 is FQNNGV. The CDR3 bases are TGTGCCAGCAGCTTAAGGCTAGCGGGAGGAGGTACGGATACGCAGTATTTT. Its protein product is CASSLRLAGGGTDTQYF. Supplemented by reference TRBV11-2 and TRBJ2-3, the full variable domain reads EAGVAQSPRYKIIEKRQSVAFWCNPISGHATLYWYQQILGQGPKLLIQFQNNGVVDDSQLPKDRFSAERLKGVDSTLKIQPAKLEDSAVYLCASSLRLAGGGTDTQYFGPGTRLTVL.

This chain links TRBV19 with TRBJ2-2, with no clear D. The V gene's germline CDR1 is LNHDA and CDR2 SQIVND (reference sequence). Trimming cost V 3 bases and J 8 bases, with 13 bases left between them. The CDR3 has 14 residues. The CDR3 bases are TGTGCCAGTAGTATCTGGTCTCGCGGAGGGGAGCTGTTTTTT. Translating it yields CASSIWSRGGELFF.

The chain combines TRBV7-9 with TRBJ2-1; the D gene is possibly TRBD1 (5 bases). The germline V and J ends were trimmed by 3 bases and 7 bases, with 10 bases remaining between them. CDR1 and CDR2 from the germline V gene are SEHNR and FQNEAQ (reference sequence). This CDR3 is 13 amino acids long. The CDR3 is CASSLTVSNEQFF. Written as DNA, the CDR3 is TGTGCCAGCAGCTTGACAGTCTCTAATGAGCAGTTCTTC.

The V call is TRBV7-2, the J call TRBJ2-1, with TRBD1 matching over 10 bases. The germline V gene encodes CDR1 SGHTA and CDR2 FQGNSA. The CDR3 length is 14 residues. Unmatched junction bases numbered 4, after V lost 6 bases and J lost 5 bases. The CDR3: CASSLGTGDNEQFF. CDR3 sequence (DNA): TGTGCCAGCAGTCTGGGGACAGGGGACAATGAGCAGTTCTTC.

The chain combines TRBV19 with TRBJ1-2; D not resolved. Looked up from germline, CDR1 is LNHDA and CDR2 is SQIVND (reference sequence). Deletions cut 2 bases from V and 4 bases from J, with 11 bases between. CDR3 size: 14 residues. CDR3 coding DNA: TGTGCCAGTAGTATACAGGATACCCTCTATGGCTACACCTTC. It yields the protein CASSIQDTLYGYTF.

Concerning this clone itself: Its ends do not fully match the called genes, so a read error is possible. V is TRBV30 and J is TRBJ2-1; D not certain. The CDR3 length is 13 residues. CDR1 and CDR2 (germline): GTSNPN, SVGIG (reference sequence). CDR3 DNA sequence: TGTGCCTGGAGTGTACTCCTTCAGGATGAGCATTTCTTC. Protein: CAWSVLLQDEHFF. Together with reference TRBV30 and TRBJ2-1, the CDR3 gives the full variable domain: SQTIHQWPATLVQPVGSPLSLECTVEGTSNPNLYWYRQAAGRGLQLLFYSVGIGQISSEVPQNLSASRPQDRQFILSSKKLLLSDSGFYLCAWSVLLQDEHFFGPGTRLTVL.

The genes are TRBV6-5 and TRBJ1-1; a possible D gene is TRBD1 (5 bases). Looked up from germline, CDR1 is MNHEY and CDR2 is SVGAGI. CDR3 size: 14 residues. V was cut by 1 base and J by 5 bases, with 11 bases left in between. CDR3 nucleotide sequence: TGTGCCAGCAGTTACTATCAGGGTACAACTGAAGCTTTCTTT. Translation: CASSYYQGTTEAFF.

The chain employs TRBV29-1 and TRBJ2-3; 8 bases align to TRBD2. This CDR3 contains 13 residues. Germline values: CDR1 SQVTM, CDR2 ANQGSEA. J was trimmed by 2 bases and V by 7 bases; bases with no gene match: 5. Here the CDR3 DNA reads TGCAGCGCTAGAGCGGGAGCCACAGATACGCAGTATTTT. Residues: CSARAGATDTQYF.